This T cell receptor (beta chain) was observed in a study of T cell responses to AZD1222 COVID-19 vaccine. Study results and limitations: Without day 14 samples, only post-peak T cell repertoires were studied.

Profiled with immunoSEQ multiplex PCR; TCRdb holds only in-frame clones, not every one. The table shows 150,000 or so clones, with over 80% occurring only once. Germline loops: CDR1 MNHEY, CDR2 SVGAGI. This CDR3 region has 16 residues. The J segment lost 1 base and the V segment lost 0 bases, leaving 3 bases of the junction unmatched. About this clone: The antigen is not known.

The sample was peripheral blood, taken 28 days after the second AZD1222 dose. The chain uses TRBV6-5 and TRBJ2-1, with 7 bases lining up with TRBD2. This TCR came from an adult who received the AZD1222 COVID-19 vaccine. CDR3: CASSYSSGGSYNEQFF. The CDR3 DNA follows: TGTGCCAGCAGTTACTCGTCGGGGGGTTCCTACAATGAGCAGTTCTTC.